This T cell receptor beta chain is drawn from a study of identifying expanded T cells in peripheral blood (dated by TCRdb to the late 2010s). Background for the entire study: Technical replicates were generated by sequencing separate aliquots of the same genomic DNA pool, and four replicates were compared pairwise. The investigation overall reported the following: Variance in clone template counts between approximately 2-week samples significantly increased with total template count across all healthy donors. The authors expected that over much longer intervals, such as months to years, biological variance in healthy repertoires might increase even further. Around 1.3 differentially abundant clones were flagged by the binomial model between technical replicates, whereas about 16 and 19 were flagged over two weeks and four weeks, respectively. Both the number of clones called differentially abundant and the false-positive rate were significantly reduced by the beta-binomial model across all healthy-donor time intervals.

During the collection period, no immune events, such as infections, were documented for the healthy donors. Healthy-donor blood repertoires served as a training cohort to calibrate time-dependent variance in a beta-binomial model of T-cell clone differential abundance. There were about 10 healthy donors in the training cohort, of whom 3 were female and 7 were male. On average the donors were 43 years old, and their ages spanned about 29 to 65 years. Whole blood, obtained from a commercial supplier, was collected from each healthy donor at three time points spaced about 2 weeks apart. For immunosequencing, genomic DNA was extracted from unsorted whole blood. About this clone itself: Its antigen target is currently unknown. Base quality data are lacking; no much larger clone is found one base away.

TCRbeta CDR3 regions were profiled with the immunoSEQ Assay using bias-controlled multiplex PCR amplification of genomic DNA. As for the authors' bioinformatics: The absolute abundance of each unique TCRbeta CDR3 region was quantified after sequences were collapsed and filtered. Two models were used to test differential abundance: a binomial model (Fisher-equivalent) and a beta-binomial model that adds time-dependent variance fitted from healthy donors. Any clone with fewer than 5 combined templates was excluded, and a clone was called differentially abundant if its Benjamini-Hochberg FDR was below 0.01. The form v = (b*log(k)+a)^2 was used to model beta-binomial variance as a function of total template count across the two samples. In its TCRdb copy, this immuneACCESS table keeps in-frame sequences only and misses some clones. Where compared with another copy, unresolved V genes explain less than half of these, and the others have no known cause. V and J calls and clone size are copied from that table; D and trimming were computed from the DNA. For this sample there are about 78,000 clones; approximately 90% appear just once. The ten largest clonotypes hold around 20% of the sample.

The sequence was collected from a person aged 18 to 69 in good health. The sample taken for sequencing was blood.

The DNA sequence follows: TGTGCCAGCAGCCAAGAGGTTCAGCCCAGGGGGTCCTCGGGTGGCTACACCTTC. Its coded protein is CASSQEVQPRGSSGGYTF. The chain uses TRBV4-2 and TRBJ1-2; 7 middle bases align to TRBD1. From its cysteine to its phenylalanine, the CDR3 spans 18 amino acids. Of all the DNA, just the CDR3 is kept, 54 bases in frame from base 1. As encoded in the germline V gene, CDR1 is LGHNA while CDR2 is YNFKEQ. Trimming accounts for 0 bases at V and 7 bases at J, while the number of junction bases matched to no gene is 17.